The rows below give T cell receptor beta chains drawn from one sample of a study of cytomegalovirus exposure and HLA in healthy donors. Assay: immunoSEQ multiplex PCR; the TCRdb copy retains only in-frame clones and omits some. The data show under 200,000 clones, around 82% seen once. Material: PBMCs. These receptors all come from a man between 35 and 55 years old in good health and CMV-seronegative. The CDR3 runs from the conserved cysteine through the conserved F or W. A D gene is named only where the DNA matches it firmly. Only part of the rows carry a size: once, few, many, or a class if the clone is expanded.

j_call: TRBJ2-7
v_call: TRBV30
clone_size: .
d_call: .
cdr3_aa: CAWSIGGYEQYF
cdr3_nt: TGTGCCTGGAGTATAGGGGGCTACGAGCAGTACTTC

j_call: TRBJ2-5
v_call: TRBV21-1
clone_size: .
d_call: .
cdr3_aa: CASRSKPSSGRAQMTQYF
cdr3_nt: TGTGCCAGCCGTTCCAAGCCCTCTAGCGGGAGGGCCCAAATGACCCAGTACTTC

j_call: TRBJ2-7
v_call: TRBV30
clone_size: .
d_call: .
cdr3_aa: CAWSVLPSYEQYF
cdr3_nt: TGTGCCTGGAGTGTACTGCCCTCCTACGAGCAGTACTTC

j_call: TRBJ1-3
v_call: TRBV5-3
clone_size: .
d_call: .
cdr3_aa: CARSGFPGWSAGNTIYF
cdr3_nt: TGTGCCAGAAGCGGTTTTCCAGGGTGGAGTGCTGGAAACACCATATATTTT

j_call: TRBJ2-3
v_call: TRBV30
clone_size: once
d_call: .
cdr3_aa: CAWSVSARRGTQYF
cdr3_nt: TGTGCCTGGAGTGTAAGCGCCCGACGGGGGACGCAGTATTTT

j_call: TRBJ2-5
v_call: TRBV7-8
clone_size: .
d_call: TRBD2
cdr3_aa: CASSFTSGGAETQYF
cdr3_nt: TGTGCCAGCAGCTTTACTAGCGGGGGGGCTGAGACCCAGTACTTC

j_call: TRBJ2-5
v_call: TRBV21-1
clone_size: once
d_call: .
cdr3_aa: CASSKGDSRGEQETQYF
cdr3_nt: TGTGCCAGCAGCAAAGGTGATAGCAGGGGGGAGCAAGAGACCCAGTACTTC

j_call: TRBJ1-3
v_call: TRBV28
clone_size: .
d_call: .
cdr3_aa: CASIRGGDKGNTIYF
cdr3_nt: TGTGCCAGCATTCGAGGGGGAGACAAAGGAAACACCATATATTTT

j_call: TRBJ1-4
v_call: TRBV9
clone_size: .
d_call: TRBD1
cdr3_aa: CASSIDRGEKLFF
cdr3_nt: TGTGCCAGCAGTATCGACAGGGGTGAAAAACTGTTTTTT

j_call: TRBJ2-7
v_call: TRBV19
clone_size: few
d_call: .
cdr3_aa: CASSMERRPSYEQYF
cdr3_nt: TGTGCCAGTAGTATGGAGCGGAGGCCCTCCTACGAGCAGTACTTC

j_call: TRBJ2-6
v_call: TRBV6-1
clone_size: .
d_call: TRBD1
cdr3_aa: CASSESGGPGANVLTF
cdr3_nt: TGTGCCAGCAGTGAGTCAGGGGGTCCTGGGGCCAACGTCCTGACTTTC

j_call: TRBJ2-5
v_call: TRBV9
clone_size: .
d_call: TRBD1
cdr3_aa: CASSVGTGQETQYF
cdr3_nt: TGTGCCAGCAGCGTTGGGACAGGACAAGAGACCCAGTACTTC

j_call: TRBJ2-1
v_call: TRBV29-1
clone_size: once
d_call: TRBD2
cdr3_aa: CSVTSRNNEQFF
cdr3_nt: TGCAGCGTGACTAGCCGGAACAATGAGCAGTTCTTC

j_call: TRBJ1-5
v_call: TRBV30
clone_size: .
d_call: TRBD1
cdr3_aa: CAWSVGQGDQPQHF
cdr3_nt: TGTGCCTGGAGTGTAGGACAGGGTGATCAGCCCCAGCATTTT

j_call: TRBJ2-7
v_call: TRBV2
clone_size: .
d_call: TRBD2
cdr3_aa: CASSERGGLRRSSYEQYF
cdr3_nt: TGTGCCAGCAGTGAACGGGGGGGTCTCAGGAGGAGCTCCTACGAGCAGTACTTC

j_call: TRBJ1-3
v_call: TRBV5-6
clone_size: .
d_call: .
cdr3_aa: CASRGTGSGNTIYF
cdr3_nt: TGTGCCAGCCGGGGGACGGGCTCTGGAAACACCATATATTTT

j_call: TRBJ1-1
v_call: TRBV5-1
clone_size: .
d_call: .
cdr3_aa: CASSNTRTDTEAFF
cdr3_nt: TGCGCCAGCAGTAACACTCGGACAGACACTGAAGCTTTCTTT

j_call: TRBJ1-1
v_call: TRBV29-1
clone_size: .
d_call: TRBD1
cdr3_aa: CSVGMGQTEAFF
cdr3_nt: TGCAGCGTTGGAATGGGACAGACTGAAGCTTTCTTT

j_call: TRBJ2-1
v_call: TRBV30
clone_size: few
d_call: TRBD2
cdr3_aa: CAWSDGLAGEDEQFF
cdr3_nt: TGTGCCTGGAGTGACGGACTAGCGGGAGAAGATGAGCAGTTCTTC

j_call: TRBJ1-4
v_call: TRBV6-1
clone_size: .
d_call: TRBD1
cdr3_aa: CASRPGQGAEKLFF
cdr3_nt: TGTGCCAGCAGACCGGGACAGGGAGCTGAAAAACTGTTTTTT

j_call: TRBJ1-4
v_call: TRBV7-9
clone_size: .
d_call: .
cdr3_aa: CASSEPRQHPEKLFF
cdr3_nt: TGTGCCAGCAGCGAGCCCCGACAGCATCCGGAAAAACTGTTTTTT

j_call: TRBJ2-1
v_call: TRBV7-2
clone_size: .
d_call: .
cdr3_aa: CASSLRRPYNEQFF
cdr3_nt: TGTGCCAGCAGCTTAAGGCGGCCCTACAATGAGCAGTTCTTC

j_call: TRBJ1-1
v_call: TRBV6-5
clone_size: .
d_call: .
cdr3_aa: CASSYRGMGTEAFF
cdr3_nt: TGTGCCAGCAGTTACCGGGGAATGGGAACTGAAGCTTTCTTT

j_call: TRBJ2-1
v_call: TRBV27
clone_size: .
d_call: .
cdr3_aa: CASSLSGPYNEQFF
cdr3_nt: TGTGCCAGCAGTTTATCTGGGCCATACAATGAGCAGTTCTTC

j_call: TRBJ1-5
v_call: TRBV7-2
clone_size: .
d_call: .
cdr3_aa: CASRRGQQPQHF
cdr3_nt: TGTGCCAGCAGGAGGGGACAACAGCCCCAGCATTTT

j_call: TRBJ1-6
v_call: TRBV19
clone_size: .
d_call: .
cdr3_aa: CASRDQGRNSPLHF
cdr3_nt: TGTGCCAGCAGAGACCAGGGGAGAAATTCACCCCTCCACTTT

j_call: TRBJ2-7
v_call: TRBV21-1
clone_size: .
d_call: .
cdr3_aa: CASSKVDRGYEQYF
cdr3_nt: TGTGCCAGCAGCAAAGTAGACAGGGGGTACGAGCAGTACTTC

j_call: TRBJ1-5
v_call: TRBV13
clone_size: .
d_call: .
cdr3_aa: CASSLGTGNQPQHF
cdr3_nt: TGTGCCAGCAGCTTAGGGACAGGCAATCAGCCCCAGCATTTT

j_call: TRBJ2-1
v_call: TRBV7-2
clone_size: .
d_call: TRBD1
cdr3_aa: CASSLGGTGAYNEQFF
cdr3_nt: TGTGCCAGCAGCTTAGGGGGGACAGGGGCCTACAATGAGCAGTTCTTC

j_call: TRBJ2-7
v_call: TRBV11-2
clone_size: .
d_call: TRBD1
cdr3_aa: CASSFGTGYYEQYF
cdr3_nt: TGTGCCAGCAGCTTCGGGACAGGGTACTACGAGCAGTACTTC

j_call: TRBJ1-2
v_call: TRBV7-2
clone_size: .
d_call: .
cdr3_aa: CASSLRTEANYGYTF
cdr3_nt: TGTGCCAGCAGCCTCCGGACTGAAGCTAACTATGGCTACACCTTC

j_call: TRBJ2-7
v_call: TRBV4-1
clone_size: .
d_call: TRBD2
cdr3_aa: CASSHLAGGLYEQYF
cdr3_nt: TGCGCCAGCAGCCACCTAGCGGGGGGCCTATACGAGCAGTACTTC

j_call: TRBJ2-3
v_call: TRBV5-6
clone_size: .
d_call: TRBD2
cdr3_aa: CASSLGEGLSTDTQYF
cdr3_nt: TGTGCCAGCAGCTTGGGGGAGGGGCTAAGCACAGATACGCAGTATTTT

j_call: TRBJ1-4
v_call: TRBV30
clone_size: .
d_call: .
cdr3_aa: CAWSPEVGGTNEKLFF
cdr3_nt: TGTGCCTGGAGTCCGGAGGTGGGGGGAACAAATGAAAAACTGTTTTTT

j_call: TRBJ1-2
v_call: TRBV7-9
clone_size: .
d_call: .
cdr3_aa: CASSPGGGGRASYGYTF
cdr3_nt: TGTGCCAGCAGTCCAGGCGGCGGGGGCAGGGCCTCCTATGGCTACACCTTC

j_call: TRBJ2-7
v_call: TRBV27
clone_size: .
d_call: TRBD1
cdr3_aa: CASRTGTYEQYF
cdr3_nt: TGTGCCAGCAGGACAGGGACCTACGAGCAGTACTTC

j_call: TRBJ1-4
v_call: TRBV19
clone_size: .
d_call: .
cdr3_aa: CASRHKGDEKLFF
cdr3_nt: TGTGCCAGTAGGCATAAGGGAGATGAAAAACTGTTTTTT

j_call: TRBJ1-1
v_call: TRBV9
clone_size: .
d_call: .
cdr3_aa: CASSGGRVSEAFF
cdr3_nt: TGTGCCAGCAGCGGCGGGAGGGTGTCTGAAGCTTTCTTT

j_call: TRBJ2-1
v_call: TRBV2
clone_size: .
d_call: .
cdr3_aa: CASCQASSYNEQFF
cdr3_nt: TGTGCCAGCTGTCAGGCGAGCTCCTACAATGAGCAGTTCTTC

j_call: TRBJ1-6
v_call: TRBV9
clone_size: .
d_call: .
cdr3_aa: CASSVAGAPNSPLHF
cdr3_nt: TGTGCCAGCAGCGTAGCTGGGGCTCCTAATTCACCCCTCCACTTT

j_call: TRBJ2-3
v_call: TRBV5-1
clone_size: .
d_call: .
cdr3_aa: CASSFQGTDTQYF
cdr3_nt: TGCGCCAGCAGCTTCCAGGGCACAGATACGCAGTATTTT

j_call: TRBJ2-7
v_call: TRBV15
clone_size: few
d_call: TRBD2
cdr3_aa: CATSRGAGGRLTYEQYF
cdr3_nt: TGTGCCACCAGCAGAGGCGCGGGGGGGCGGTTAACCTACGAGCAGTACTTC

j_call: TRBJ2-3
v_call: TRBV19
clone_size: .
d_call: TRBD1
cdr3_aa: CASSHRGRGGTDTQYF
cdr3_nt: TGTGCCAGTAGCCACAGGGGGCGGGGTGGCACAGATACGCAGTATTTT

j_call: TRBJ1-1
v_call: TRBV30
clone_size: .
d_call: .
cdr3_aa: CAWSVGRVLRTEAFF
cdr3_nt: TGTGCCTGGAGTGTGGGCAGGGTCTTGCGCACTGAAGCTTTCTTT

j_call: TRBJ2-3
v_call: TRBV27
clone_size: few
d_call: TRBD2
cdr3_aa: CASSPRTSVLTDTQYF
cdr3_nt: TGTGCCAGCAGTCCCCGGACTAGCGTTTTGACAGATACGCAGTATTTT

j_call: TRBJ2-7
v_call: TRBV27
clone_size: .
d_call: TRBD1
cdr3_aa: CASSQGWGQGYYEQYF
cdr3_nt: TGTGCCAGCAGTCAGGGATGGGGACAGGGGTATTACGAGCAGTACTTC

j_call: TRBJ1-5
v_call: TRBV5-6
clone_size: few
d_call: TRBD1
cdr3_aa: CASSSDRGQNQPQHF
cdr3_nt: TGTGCCAGCAGCTCAGACAGGGGGCAAAATCAGCCCCAGCATTTT

j_call: TRBJ2-7
v_call: TRBV19
clone_size: .
d_call: TRBD1
cdr3_aa: CASTLRQGGTYEQYF
cdr3_nt: TGTGCCAGTACCCTTCGACAGGGGGGGACCTACGAGCAGTACTTC

j_call: TRBJ1-6
v_call: TRBV7-9
clone_size: .
d_call: .
cdr3_aa: CASSLSSYNSPLHF
cdr3_nt: TGTGCCAGCAGTTTGAGCTCCTATAATTCACCCCTCCACTTT

j_call: TRBJ1-2
v_call: TRBV10-3
clone_size: once
d_call: .
cdr3_aa: CAISENRDYGYTF
cdr3_nt: TGTGCCATCAGTGAGAACAGGGACTATGGCTACACCTTC

j_call: TRBJ1-5
v_call: TRBV2
clone_size: .
d_call: TRBD1
cdr3_aa: CASSEQGANQPQHF
cdr3_nt: TGTGCCAGCAGTGAACAGGGGGCTAATCAGCCCCAGCATTTT

j_call: TRBJ2-1
v_call: TRBV9
clone_size: once
d_call: .
cdr3_aa: CASSARDGSYNEQFF
cdr3_nt: TGTGCCAGCAGCGCGCGGGACGGCTCCTACAATGAGCAGTTCTTC